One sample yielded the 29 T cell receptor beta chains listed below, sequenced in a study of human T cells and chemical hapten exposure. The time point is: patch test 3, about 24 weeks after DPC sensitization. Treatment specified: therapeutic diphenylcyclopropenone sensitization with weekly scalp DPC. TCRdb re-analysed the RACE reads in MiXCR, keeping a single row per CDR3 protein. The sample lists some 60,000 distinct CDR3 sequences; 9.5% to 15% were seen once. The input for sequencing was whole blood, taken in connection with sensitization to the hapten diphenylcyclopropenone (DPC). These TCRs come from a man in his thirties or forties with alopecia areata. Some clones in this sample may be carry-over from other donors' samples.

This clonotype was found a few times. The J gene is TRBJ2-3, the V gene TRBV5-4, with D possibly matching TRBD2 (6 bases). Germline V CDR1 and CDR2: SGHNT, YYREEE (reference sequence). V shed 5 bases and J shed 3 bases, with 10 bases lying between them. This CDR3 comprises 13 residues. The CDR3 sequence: CASRPGVTDTQYF. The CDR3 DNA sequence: TGTGCCAGCAGGCCGGGGGTTACAGATACGCAGTATTTT. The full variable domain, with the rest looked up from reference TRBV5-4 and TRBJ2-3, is ETGVTQSPTHLIKTRGQQVTLRCSSQSGHNTVSWYQQALGQGPQFIFQYYREEENGRGNFPPRFSGLQFPNYSSELNVNALELDDSALYLCASRPGVTDTQYFGPGTRLTVL.

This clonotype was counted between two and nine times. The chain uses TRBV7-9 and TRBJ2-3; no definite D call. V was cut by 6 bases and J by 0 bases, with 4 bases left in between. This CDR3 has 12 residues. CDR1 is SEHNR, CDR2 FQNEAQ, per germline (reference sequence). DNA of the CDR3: TGTGCCAGCAGACCTAGCACAGATACGCAGTATTTT. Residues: CASRPSTDTQYF.

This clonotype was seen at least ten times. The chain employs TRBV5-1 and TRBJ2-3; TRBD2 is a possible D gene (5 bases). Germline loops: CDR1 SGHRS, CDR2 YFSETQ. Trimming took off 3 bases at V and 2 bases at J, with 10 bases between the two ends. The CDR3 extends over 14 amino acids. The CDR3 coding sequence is TGCGCCAGCAGCTCCTTGGACTTCACAGATACGCAGTATTTT. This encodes CASSSLDFTDTQYF. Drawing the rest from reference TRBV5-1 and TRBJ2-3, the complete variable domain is KAGVTQTPRYLIKTRGQQVTLSCSPISGHRSVSWYQQTPGQGLQFLFEYFSETQRNKGNFPGRFSGRQFSNSRSEMNVSTLELGDSALYLCASSSLDFTDTQYFGPGTRLTVL.

CDR3 residues: CASAKGASRNEQFF. CDR3 coding DNA: TGTGCTAGTGCCAAGGGTGCGAGCCGCAATGAGCAGTTCTTC. This rearrangement joins TRBV12-5 to TRBJ2-1; no firm D call. The germline gives CDR1 LGHNT, CDR2 FRNRAP. The CDR3 is 14 amino acids. Between the trimmed V and J ends, which lost 7 bases and 6 bases, there was a span of 16 bases.

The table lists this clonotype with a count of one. The CDR3 DNA reads TGTGCCAGCAGTTCTCCCGGGACAGGGTCCTACGAGCAGTACTTC. This sequence encodes CASSSPGTGSYEQYF. J is TRBJ2-7 and V is TRBV27; 9 nucleotides agree with TRBD1. This CDR3 has 15 amino acids. Germline CDR1 and CDR2: MNHEY and SMNVEV (reference sequence). Trimming cost V 4 bases and J 1 base; bases outside gene matches: 5.

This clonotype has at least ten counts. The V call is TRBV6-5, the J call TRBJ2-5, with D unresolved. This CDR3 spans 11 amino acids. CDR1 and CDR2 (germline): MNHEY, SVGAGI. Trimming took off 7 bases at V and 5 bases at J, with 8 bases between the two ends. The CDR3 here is CASTFSETQYF. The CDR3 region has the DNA TGTGCCAGCACCTTTAGTGAGACCCAGTACTTC.

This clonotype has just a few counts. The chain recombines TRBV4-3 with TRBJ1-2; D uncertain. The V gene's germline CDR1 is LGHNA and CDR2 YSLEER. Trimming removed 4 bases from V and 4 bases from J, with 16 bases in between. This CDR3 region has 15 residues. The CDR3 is CASSLGSKTTYGYTF. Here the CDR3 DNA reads TGCGCCAGCAGCCTCGGTTCGAAAACCACCTATGGCTACACCTTC.

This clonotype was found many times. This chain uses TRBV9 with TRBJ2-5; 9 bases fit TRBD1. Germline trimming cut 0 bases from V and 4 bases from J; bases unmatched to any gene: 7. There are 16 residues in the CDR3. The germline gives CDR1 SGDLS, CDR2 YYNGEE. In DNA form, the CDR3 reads TGTGCCAGCAGCGTAGATCGCGACAGGGGGTTAGAGACCCAGTACTTC. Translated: CASSVDRDRGLETQYF.

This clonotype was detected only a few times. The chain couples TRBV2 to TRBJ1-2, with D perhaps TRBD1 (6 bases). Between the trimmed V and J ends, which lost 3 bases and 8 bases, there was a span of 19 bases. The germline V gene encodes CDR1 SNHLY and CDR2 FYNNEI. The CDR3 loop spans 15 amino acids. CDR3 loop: CASSDRGHPLGGYTF. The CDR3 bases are TGTGCCAGCAGTGACCGGGGGCATCCCCTTGGGGGCTACACCTTC. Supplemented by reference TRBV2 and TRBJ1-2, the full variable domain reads EPEVTQTPSHQVTQMGQEVILRCVPISNHLYFYWYRQILGQKVEFLVSFYNNEISEKSEIFDDQFSVERPDGSNFTLKIRSTKLEDSAMYFCASSDRGHPLGGYTFGSGTRLTVV.

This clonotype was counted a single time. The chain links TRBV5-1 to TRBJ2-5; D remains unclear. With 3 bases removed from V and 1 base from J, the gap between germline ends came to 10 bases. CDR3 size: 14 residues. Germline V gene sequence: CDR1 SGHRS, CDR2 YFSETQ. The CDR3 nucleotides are TGCGCCAGCAGCTCAGGACCGGTCCAAGAGACCCAGTACTTC. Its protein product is CASSSGPVQETQYF.

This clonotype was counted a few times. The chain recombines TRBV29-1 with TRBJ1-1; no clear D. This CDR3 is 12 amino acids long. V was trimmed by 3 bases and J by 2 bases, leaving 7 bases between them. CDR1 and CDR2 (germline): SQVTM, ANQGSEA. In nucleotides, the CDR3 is TGCAGCGTTGACAGTGCTAACACTGAAGCTTTCTTT. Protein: CSVDSANTEAFF.

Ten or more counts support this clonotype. CDR3 bases: TGTGCCAGCAGCCCCCTTATTCAGATTAATGAAAAACTGTTTTTT. This codes for CASSPLIQINEKLFF. The chain links TRBV7-3 to TRBJ1-4; D not certain. V was clipped by 5 bases and J by 4 bases, with 14 bases between them. CDR3 length equals 15 residues. Germline CDR1 is SGHTA and CDR2 is FQGTGA.

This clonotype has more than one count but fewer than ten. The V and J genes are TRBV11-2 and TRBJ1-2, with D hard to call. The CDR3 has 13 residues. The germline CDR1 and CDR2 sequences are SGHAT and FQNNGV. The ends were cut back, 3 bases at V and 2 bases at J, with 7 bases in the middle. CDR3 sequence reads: CASSLTRNYGYTF. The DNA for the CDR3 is TGTGCCAGCAGCTTGACAAGAAACTATGGCTACACCTTC.

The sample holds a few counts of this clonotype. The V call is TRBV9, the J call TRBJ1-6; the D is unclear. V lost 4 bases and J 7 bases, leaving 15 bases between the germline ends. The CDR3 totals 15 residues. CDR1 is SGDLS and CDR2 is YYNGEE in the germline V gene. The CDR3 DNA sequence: TGTGCCAGCAGCCCGGGAGACCTATGGAATTCACCCCTCCACTTT. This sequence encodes CASSPGDLWNSPLHF.

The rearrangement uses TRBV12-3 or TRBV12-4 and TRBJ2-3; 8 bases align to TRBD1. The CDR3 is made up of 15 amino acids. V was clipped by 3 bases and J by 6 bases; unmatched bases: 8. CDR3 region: CASSFTGGHLDTQYF. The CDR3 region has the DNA TGTGCCAGCAGTTTTACAGGGGGTCATTTGGATACGCAGTATTTT.

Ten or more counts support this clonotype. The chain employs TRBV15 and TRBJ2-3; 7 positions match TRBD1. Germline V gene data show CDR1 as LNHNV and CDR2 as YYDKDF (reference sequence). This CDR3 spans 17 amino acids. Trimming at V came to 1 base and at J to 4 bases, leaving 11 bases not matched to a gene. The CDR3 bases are TGTGCCACCAGCAGAGCCCCCCGACAGGGCATCGCAGATACGCAGTATTTT. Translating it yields CATSRAPRQGIADTQYF.

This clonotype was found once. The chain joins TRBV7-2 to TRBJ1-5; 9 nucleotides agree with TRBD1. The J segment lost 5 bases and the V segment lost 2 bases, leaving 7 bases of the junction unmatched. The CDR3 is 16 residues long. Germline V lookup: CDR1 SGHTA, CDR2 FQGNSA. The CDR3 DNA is TGTGCCAGCAGCTTACCCGGGACAGGGCTTTATCAGCCCCAGCATTTT. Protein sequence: CASSLPGTGLYQPQHF.

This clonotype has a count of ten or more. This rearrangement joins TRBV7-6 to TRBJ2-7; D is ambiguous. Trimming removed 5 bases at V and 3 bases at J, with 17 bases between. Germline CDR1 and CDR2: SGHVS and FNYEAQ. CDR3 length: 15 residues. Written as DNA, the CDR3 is TGTGCCAGCAGCCTCGACTTCACTTCTCTCTACGAGCAGTACTTC. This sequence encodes CASSLDFTSLYEQYF.

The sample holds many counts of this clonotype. CDR3 region: CASSPWDSPNEKLFF. CDR3 coding DNA: TGTGCCAGCAGCCCCTGGGACAGCCCGAATGAAAAACTGTTTTTT. The chain uses TRBV11-1 and TRBJ1-4, with 7 positions matching TRBD1. The trim removed 5 bases at V and 5 bases at J, leaving 8 bases unmatched. CDR1 is SGHAT and CDR2 is FQDESV in the germline V gene (reference sequence). The CDR3 covers 15 residues.

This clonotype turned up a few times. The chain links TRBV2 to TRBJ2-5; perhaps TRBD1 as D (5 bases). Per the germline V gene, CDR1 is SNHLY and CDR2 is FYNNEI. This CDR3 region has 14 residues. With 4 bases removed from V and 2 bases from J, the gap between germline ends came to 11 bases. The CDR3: CASSARTTQETQYF. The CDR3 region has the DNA TGTGCCAGCAGTGCCAGGACAACTCAAGAGACCCAGTACTTC.

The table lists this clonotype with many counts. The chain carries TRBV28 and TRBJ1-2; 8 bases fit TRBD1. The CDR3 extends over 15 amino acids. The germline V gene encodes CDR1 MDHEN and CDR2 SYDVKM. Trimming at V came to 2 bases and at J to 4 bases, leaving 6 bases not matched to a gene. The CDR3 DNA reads TGTGCCAGCAGTTTAAGTGCAGGGGGCACCTATGGCTACACCTTC. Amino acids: CASSLSAGGTYGYTF.

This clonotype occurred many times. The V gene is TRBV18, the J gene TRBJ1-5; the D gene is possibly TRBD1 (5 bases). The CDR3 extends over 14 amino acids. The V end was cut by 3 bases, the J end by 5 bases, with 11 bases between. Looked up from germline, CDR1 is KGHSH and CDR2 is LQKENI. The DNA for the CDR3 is TGTGCCAGCTCACCGCAGGGAAAGGATCAGCCCCAGCATTTT. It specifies CASSPQGKDQPQHF.

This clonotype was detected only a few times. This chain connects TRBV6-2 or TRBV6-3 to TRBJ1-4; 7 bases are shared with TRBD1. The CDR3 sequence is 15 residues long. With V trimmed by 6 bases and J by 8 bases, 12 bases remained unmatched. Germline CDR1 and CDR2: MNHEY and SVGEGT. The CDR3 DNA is TGTGCCAGCAGGCCGGAACAGGGGAGGTGGGAAAAACTGTTTTTT. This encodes CASRPEQGRWEKLFF.

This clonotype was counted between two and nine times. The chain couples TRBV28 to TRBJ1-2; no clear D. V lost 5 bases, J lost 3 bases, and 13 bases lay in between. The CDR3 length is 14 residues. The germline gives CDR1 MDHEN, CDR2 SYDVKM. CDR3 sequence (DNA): TGTGCCAGCAGTGTTATTGGGGTTCACTATGGCTACACCTTC. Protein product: CASSVIGVHYGYTF.

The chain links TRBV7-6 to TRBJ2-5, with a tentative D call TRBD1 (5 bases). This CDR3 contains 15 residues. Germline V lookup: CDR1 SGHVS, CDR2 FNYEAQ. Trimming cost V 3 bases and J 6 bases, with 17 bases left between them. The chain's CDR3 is CASSFSRDVGKTQYF. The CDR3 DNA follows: TGTGCCAGCAGCTTCTCCAGGGATGTTGGAAAGACCCAGTACTTC.

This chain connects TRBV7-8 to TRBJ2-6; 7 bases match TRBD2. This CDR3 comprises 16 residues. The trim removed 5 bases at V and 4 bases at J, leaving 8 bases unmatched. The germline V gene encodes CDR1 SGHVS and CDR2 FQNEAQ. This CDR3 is CASSTRGGAGANVLTF. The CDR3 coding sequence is TGTGCCAGCAGCACTAGGGGAGGGGCCGGGGCCAACGTCCTGACTTTC.

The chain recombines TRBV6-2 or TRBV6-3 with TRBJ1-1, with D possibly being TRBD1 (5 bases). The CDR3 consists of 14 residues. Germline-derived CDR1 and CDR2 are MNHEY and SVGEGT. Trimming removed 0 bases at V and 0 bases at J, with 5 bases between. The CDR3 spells CASSYSTVNTEAFF. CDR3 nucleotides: TGTGCCAGCAGTTACTCGACAGTGAACACTGAAGCTTTCTTT.

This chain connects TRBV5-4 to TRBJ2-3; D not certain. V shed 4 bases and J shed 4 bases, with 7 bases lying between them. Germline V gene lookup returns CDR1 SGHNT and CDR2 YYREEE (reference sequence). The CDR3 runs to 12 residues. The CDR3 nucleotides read TGTGCCAGCAGCCCCAGTCCAGATACGCAGTATTTT. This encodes CASSPSPDTQYF.

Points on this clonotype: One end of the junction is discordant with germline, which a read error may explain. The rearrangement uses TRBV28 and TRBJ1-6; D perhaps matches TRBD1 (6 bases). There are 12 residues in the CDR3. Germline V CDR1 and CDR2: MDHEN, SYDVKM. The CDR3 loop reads CAINRVRSPLHF. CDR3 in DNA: TGTGCCATAAACAGGGTACGGTCACCCCTCCATTTT.